This T cell receptor (beta chain) was captured by sequencing in a study of blood T cell repertoires in COVID-19. Study in general: Samples came from the United States, Italy and Spain, spanning acute and convalescent COVID-19. Sources were T cells, B-cell-depleted T cells, or PBMCs; the material itself was cDNA or gDNA.

Seattle enrolled patients during active infection and tracked them longitudinally. The CDR3 is made up of 16 amino acids. CDR1 is SGDLS, CDR2 YYNGEE, per germline. Trimming took 3 bases from V and 0 from J, leaving 12 bases between them. In the source study's methods: Amplification of reference gene primers was used by the study to estimate nucleated cell counts. Sequencing used immunoSEQ multiplex PCR; TCRdb keeps in-frame clones, though not all of them. D and trimming come from the DNA, and the V and J calls and clone size come from that table. The sample lists around 100,000 clones, 89% occurring once.

This receptor was taken from a middle-aged man with COVID-19, enrolled during active disease. V and J are TRBV9 and TRBJ2-2; maybe TRBD2 (5 bases). Sequences were obtained from peripheral blood. The CDR3 DNA follows: TGTGCCAGCAGCGAGGGTGGCGGGCCGAACACCGGGGAGCTGTTTTTT. Its translation: CASSEGGGPNTGELFF.